This entry features one T cell receptor beta chain sequence. What it recognizes is unknown. These data are taken from a study of T cell responses to AZD1222 COVID-19 vaccine. V lost 0 bases and J lost 5; bases outside the gene matches: 5. Germline values: CDR1 SGHRS, CDR2 YFSETQ. The CDR3 is made up of 14 amino acids. General study points: Possibly, clonal diversity was underestimated; donors were largely white British and included more females. Vaccine-related CD4 TCRs covered spike, predominating at 160-218 and 743-854. Of the AZD1222 recipients, only 5 to 7 were seropositive at baseline.

The protocol was immunoSEQ multiplex PCR, while the TCRdb copy is restricted to in-frame clones and leaves out a portion. The data contain over 50,000 clones, roughly 84% of them singletons. The source was peripheral blood, collected on day 0 of AZD1222 vaccination. This receptor was identified in an adult in good health. The chain employs TRBV5-1 and TRBJ2-7; 7 bases fit TRBD2. DNA for the CDR3: TGCGCCAGCAGCTTGGCCCAGCGGGGAGACGAGCAGTACTTC. Its translation is CASSLAQRGDEQYF.